One sample yielded the 5 T cell receptor beta chains listed below, sequenced in a study of a mutant IDH1 vaccine in newly diagnosed glioma. Their target antigens are unknown. The protocol was immunoSEQ multiplex PCR, while the TCRdb copy is restricted to in-frame clones and leaves out a portion. The sample lists tens of thousands of clones; around 84% were seen once. As for time point: week 35, safety follow-up. The content of each vaccine dose was 300 ug of mutant IDH1 20-mer peptide, and topical imiquimod accompanied it. The sequencing here drew on PBMCs, taken from a glioma patient whose treatment included an IDH1 peptide vaccine. These receptors originate from a man aged 25-45 years with glioma.

The rearrangement joins TRBV7-9 to TRBJ1-6, with D hard to call. Germline V CDR1 and CDR2: SEHNR, FQNEAQ (reference sequence). The V gene lost 2 bases and the J gene lost 4 bases, with 12 bases spanning the gap. This CDR3 comprises 16 residues. The CDR3, as DNA: TGTGCCAGCAGCTTAAAACTAACAGAGTATAATTCACCCCTCCACTTT. Protein sequence: CASSLKLTEYNSPLHF. Using reference TRBV7-9 and TRBJ1-6 for the parts outside the CDR3, the full variable domain is DTGVSQNPRHKITKRGQNVTFRCDPISEHNRLYWYRQTLGQGPEFLTYFQNEAQLEKSRLLSDRFSAERPKGSFSTLEIQRTEQGDSAMYLCASSLKLTEYNSPLHFGNGTRLTVT.

The rearrangement links TRBV27 to TRBJ1-1; no definite D call. Germline CDR1 is MNHEY and CDR2 is SMNVEV (reference sequence). The CDR3 is made up of 14 amino acids. V shed 0 bases and J shed 7 bases, with 12 bases lying between them. CDR3 DNA: TGTGCCAGCAGTTTATCAGGTAGTGGCGGTGAAGCTTTCTTT. This sequence encodes CASSLSGSGGEAFF.

The gene calls are TRBV4-1 and TRBJ2-1; possibly TRBD1 for D (6 bases). The V end lost 4 bases, the J end lost 8 bases, and 15 bases lay between the germline ends. This CDR3 comprises 14 residues. Per the germline V gene, CDR1 is MGHRA and CDR2 is YSYEKL. The DNA for the CDR3 is TGCGCCAGCAGCCCGACAGGTCTACGCGATGAGCAGTTCTTC. Protein: CASSPTGLRDEQFF.

The chain employs TRBV7-9 and TRBJ1-4; D is ambiguous. The V end was cut by 1 base, the J end by 8 bases, with 11 bases between. Germline loops: CDR1 SEHNR, CDR2 FQNEAQ (reference sequence). The CDR3 spans 14 residues. The CDR3 nucleotides read TGTGCCAGCAGCTTAGGAACAATTAAGGAAAAACTGTTTTTT. This translates into CASSLGTIKEKLFF.

The J gene is TRBJ2-4, the V gene TRBV27; D is possibly TRBD2 (5 bases). The V end lost 3 bases, the J end lost 1 base, and 7 bases lay between the germline ends. Germline lookup yields CDR1 MNHEY and CDR2 SMNVEV (reference sequence). The CDR3 is 14 amino acids. CDR3 amino acids: CASSFSGAKNIQYF. The CDR3 region has the DNA TGTGCCAGCAGTTTCTCGGGGGCCAAAAACATTCAGTACTTC.